Detailed here is one TCR beta chain. Its specificity is not known. Germline V gene sequence: CDR1 SGDLS, CDR2 YYNGEE. The length of the CDR3 is 15 residues. Trimming removed 3 bases at V and 2 bases at J, with 14 bases between. PBMCs came from over 8.5 ml fresh peripheral blood. This sample was taken from a study of T cells in Graves' hyperthyroidism and ophthalmopathy. Amplified regions were TCR beta CDR3 sequences from RNA transcripts. The primer set for the first-round RT-PCR of the TCR CDR3 was HTBI. MiXCR was run by TCRdb on the multiplex PCR reads, yielding one entry per CDR3 protein. The repertoire has a few hundred thousand distinct CDR3 sequences, around 20% of them found once; the top ten carry about 25%. Study-level points and caveats: Blood also contained most expanded thyroid clonotypes above 0.001.

What was sequenced was blood. This TCR was recovered from a young man with Graves' hyperthyroidism. The chain recombines TRBV9 with TRBJ1-2, with D unresolved. The DNA for the CDR3 is TGTGCCAGCAGCGCAGACCCGGCCGAGAACTATGGCTACACCTTC. It yields the protein CASSADPAENYGYTF.